One TCR beta chain is described in this entry. Its antigen is unidentified. The CDR3 is 19 amino acids. The germline CDR1 and CDR2 sequences are SGHNT and YYREEE (reference sequence). Trimming pared 3 bases from V and 0 bases from J, leaving 19 bases between. These data are taken from a study of cytomegalovirus exposure and HLA in healthy donors. Study-level results: Three of the chains that were CMV-associated were confirmed in vitro to be specific for CMV antigens. The study carried out a later analysis of TCR beta sequences. It associated around 17,000 of them with specific HLA alleles at a false discovery rate of 0.05. Earlier analysis looked at TCR beta V segments, and most were productive about 87% or about 30% of the time.

The PCR had 60 Vbeta and 13 Jbeta primers. Sequencing used immunoSEQ multiplex PCR; TCRdb keeps in-frame clones, though not all of them. Counted here are about 250,000 clones, roughly two thirds occurring once; the ten biggest clones make up approximately 2.5%. The J gene is TRBJ1-6, the V gene TRBV5-4, with D maybe TRBD1 (5 bases). Sequencing was performed on PBMCs. This TCR was sampled from a female donor in good health and CMV-seronegative. CDR3 sequence (DNA): TGTGCCAGCAGCTCAGGACATGGGCTTTCGAGCTCCTATAATTCACCCCTCCACTTT. Protein sequence: CASSSGHGLSSSYNSPLHF.